The rows below give T cell receptor beta chains drawn from one sample of a study of shared clonotypes between healthy human individuals. The protocol was immunoSEQ multiplex PCR, while the TCRdb copy is restricted to in-frame clones and leaves out a portion. The table has about 2.1 million clones, roughly 91% seen once. Material for sequencing was naive CD8+ T cells from PBMCs. Receptor source: a young man in good health. Some clones in this sample may be carry-over from other donors' samples. Both conserved end residues are part of each CDR3. The D gene is left open where the match is weak. Only some rows state a clone size, as once, few, many or a class for expanded clones.

>-|TRBV5-4|TRBJ1-1|-
CVSTVATEAFF
TGTGTTAGCACCGTGGCCACTGAAGCTTTCTTT
>-|TRBV9|TRBJ2-3|-
CASNLGSTSTDTQYF
TGTGCCAGCAACTTGGGGAGTACAAGCACAGATACGCAGTATTTT
>-|TRBV28|TRBJ2-2|TRBD2
CASSLPSGDTGELFF
TGTGCCAGCAGTTTACCTAGCGGGGACACCGGGGAGCTGTTTTTT
>-|TRBV7-9|TRBJ2-1|-
CASSSSGPYNEQFF
TGTGCCAGCAGCTCAAGCGGGCCCTACAATGAGCAGTTCTTC
>-|TRBV6-5|TRBJ1-1|-
CASSYPAQGGGTEAFF
TGTGCCAGCAGTTACCCCGCACAGGGTGGGGGCACTGAAGCTTTCTTT
>-|TRBV6-7|TRBJ2-7|-
CAISDRSEQYF
TGTGCCATCTCAGACCGGTCCGAGCAGTACTTC
>few|TRBV27|TRBJ1-1|-
CASRPRDAKGDTEAFF
TGTGCCAGCAGACCCCGGGACGCTAAAGGGGATACTGAAGCTTTCTTT
>-|TRBV18|TRBJ1-2|-
CASSTSAEGRPYGYTF
TGTGCCAGCTCAACATCCGCCGAGGGACGGCCCTATGGCTACACCTTC
>-|TRBV5-8|TRBJ1-2|-
CASSLEGTWYGYTF
TGTGCCAGCAGCTTGGAGGGGACGTGGTATGGCTACACCTTC
>-|TRBV14|TRBJ1-3|-
CASSQTTAGNTIYF
TGTGCCAGCAGCCAAACGACAGCCGGAAACACCATATATTTT
>few|TRBV29-1|TRBJ1-1|-
CSVPREGIPFF
TGCAGCGTCCCAAGGGAAGGGATACCTTTCTTT
>-|TRBV27|TRBJ1-6|-
CASSLSESSYNSPLHF
TGTGCCAGCAGTTTATCGGAAAGCTCCTATAATTCACCCCTCCACTTT
>-|TRBV29-1|TRBJ2-3|-
CSVVVSSASTDTQYF
TGCAGCGTTGTAGTGTCTAGCGCTAGCACAGATACGCAGTATTTT
>-|TRBV5-1|TRBJ1-2|TRBD1
CASSFGRGRNGYTF
TGCGCCAGCAGCTTCGGCAGGGGGCGAAATGGCTACACCTTC
>-|TRBV4-1|TRBJ2-7|-
CASSQGGAGAYEQYF
TGCGCCAGCAGCCAAGGGGGGGCAGGGGCCTACGAGCAGTACTTC
>-|TRBV28|TRBJ1-1|-
CASRGFTHVVPEAFF
TGTGCCAGCAGGGGTTTCACCCATGTCGTTCCTGAAGCTTTCTTT
>-|TRBV6-1|TRBJ1-1|-
CASRSWNTEAFF
TGTGCCAGCAGAAGTTGGAACACTGAAGCTTTCTTT
>-|TRBV13|TRBJ2-7|TRBD2
CASSPGRGIYEQYF
TGTGCCAGCAGTCCGGGGAGGGGAATCTACGAGCAGTACTTC
>-|TRBV6-1|TRBJ1-4|-
CASSEAGRRANEKLFF
TGTGCCAGCAGTGAAGCTGGGAGGCGGGCTAATGAAAAACTGTTTTTT
>-|TRBV6-5|TRBJ2-7|TRBD2
CASKGKAGGLYEQYF
TGTGCCAGCAAAGGAAAAGCGGGAGGGCTCTACGAGCAGTACTTC
>-|TRBV28|TRBJ2-5|TRBD1
CASSSDRVGETQYF
TGTGCCAGCAGTTCAGACAGGGTGGGCGAGACCCAGTACTTC
>-|TRBV5-1|TRBJ2-3|TRBD2
CASSWTSGNKDTQYF
TGCGCCAGCAGTTGGACTAGCGGGAATAAAGATACGCAGTATTTT
>-|TRBV2|TRBJ2-3|-
CASWTPSTDTQYF
TGTGCCAGTTGGACGCCAAGCACAGATACGCAGTATTTT
>once|TRBV5-1|TRBJ1-2|-
CASSLGAGANYGYTF
TGCGCCAGCAGCTTGGGAGCAGGGGCCAACTATGGCTACACCTTC
>-|TRBV7-9|TRBJ2-1|TRBD1
CASRGQGADNEQFF
TGTGCCAGCAGGGGCCAGGGGGCTGACAATGAGCAGTTCTTC